The 7 T cell receptor beta chains given below trace back to one sample, sequenced in a study of blood T cells in healthy people across ages. Through a sample-barcoded 5' primer and a J-beta primer mix, a second PCR was run for roughly 6 to 11 cycles. TCRdb used MiXCR to reprocess the 5' RACE reads, holding one entry per CDR3 protein. The sample lists some 730,000 distinct CDR3 sequences; approximately 22% were seen once. The sample comprised blood. The receptors shown here come from a man aged 70-80 years in good health.

A few counts support this clonotype. V and J are TRBV11-2 and TRBJ2-5; D gene unclear. Germline V gene lookup returns CDR1 SGHAT and CDR2 FQNNGV. Trimming cost V 5 bases and J 6 bases, with 19 bases left between them. This CDR3 is 15 amino acids long. For the CDR3, the DNA is TGTGCCAGCAGCCGTTCCAGCGTCCTCACCCAGACCCAGTACTTC. It encodes CASSRSSVLTQTQYF.

This clonotype was observed a single time. This rearrangement joins TRBV5-1 to TRBJ1-1; no definite D call. The CDR3 has 14 amino acids. Germline loops: CDR1 SGHRS, CDR2 YFSETQ. Between the trimmed V and J ends, which lost 1 base and 0 bases, there was a span of 7 bases. The DNA for the CDR3 is TGCGCCAGCAGCTTGAGCGAGGTGAACACTGAAGCTTTCTTT. Amino acid sequence: CASSLSEVNTEAFF. Combining the CDR3 with reference TRBV5-1 and TRBJ1-1 gives the whole variable domain KAGVTQTPRYLIKTRGQQVTLSCSPISGHRSVSWYQQTPGQGLQFLFEYFSETQRNKGNFPGRFSGRQFSNSRSEMNVSTLELGDSALYLCASSLSEVNTEAFFGQGTRLTVV.

This clonotype has a count of ten or more. The CDR3 sequence: CASSERAGANTGELFF. The DNA of the CDR3 is TGTGCCAGCAGTGAAAGGGCAGGGGCGAACACCGGGGAGCTGTTTTTT. The chain links TRBV2 to TRBJ2-2; weak D call: TRBD1 (6 bases). Germline loops: CDR1 SNHLY, CDR2 FYNNEI. The CDR3 is 16 amino acids. The germline V and J ends were trimmed by 2 bases and 0 bases, with 10 bases remaining between them.

This clonotype was recorded at least ten times. The chain couples TRBV29-1 to TRBJ1-1; D remains ambiguous. CDR3 length equals 12 residues. Looked up from germline, CDR1 is SQVTM and CDR2 is ANQGSEA. The V end lost 3 bases, the J end lost 10 bases, and 15 bases lay between the germline ends. The CDR3 loop reads CSVENAYRGAFF. The CDR3 nucleotides are TGCAGCGTTGAGAACGCCTACCGTGGAGCTTTCTTT.

The V and J genes are TRBV3-1 and TRBJ2-7; D may be TRBD1 (6 bases). This CDR3 is 14 amino acids long. CDR1 LGHDT and CDR2 YNNKEL come from the germline V gene (reference sequence). The V end was cut by 1 base, the J end by 5 bases, with 12 bases between. The CDR3 is CASSQGPGHNEQYF. The CDR3 coding sequence is TGTGCCAGCAGCCAAGGACCGGGACATAACGAGCAGTACTTC.

At least ten counts were recorded for this clonotype. The gene calls are TRBV12-3 or TRBV12-4 and TRBJ2-3; tentative D call: TRBD2 (5 bases). This CDR3 spans 14 amino acids. V was shortened by 3 bases and J by 6 bases, with 13 bases between the two germline ends. The CDR3 sequence is CASSFGGGVDTQYF. Written as DNA, the CDR3 is TGTGCCAGCAGTTTTGGAGGTGGCGTCGATACGCAGTATTTT.

Comments on this clonotype: Mismatch with germline at one junction end may stem from a read error. The V call is TRBV20-1, the J call TRBJ1-4; the D gene is possibly TRBD1 (6 bases). Germline lookup yields CDR1 DFQATT and CDR2 SNEGSKA (reference sequence). This CDR3 has 15 residues. The CDR3 DNA is TGCAGTACTAGAGGGAGCGGGACATTGGATGAAAAACTGTTTTTT. This sequence encodes CSTRGSGTLDEKLFF.